One and the same sample provided the 32 T cell receptor beta chains below, sequenced in a study of T cells in Graves' hyperthyroidism and ophthalmopathy. Authors of the study amplified TCR beta CDR3 regions from RNA transcripts. Primed by the HTBI set, a first-round RT-PCR was run on the TCR CDR3. TCRdb reprocessed the multiplex PCR reads with MiXCR, giving one entry per CDR3 protein. The sample holds roughly 700,000 distinct CDR3 sequences, about 15% seen once. The specimen was blood. Receptor source: a woman aged 18-29 years with Graves' hyperthyroidism.

This clonotype was observed many times. This chain links TRBV11-2 with TRBJ2-1; D uncertain. This CDR3 is built from 15 residues. The V gene lost 3 bases and the J gene lost 0 bases, with 9 bases spanning the gap. The germline V gene encodes CDR1 SGHAT and CDR2 FQNNGV. CDR3 amino acids: CASSLAYSSYNEQFF. Here the CDR3 DNA reads TGTGCCAGCAGCTTGGCGTACAGCTCCTACAATGAGCAGTTCTTC. Drawing the rest from reference TRBV11-2 and TRBJ2-1, the complete variable domain is EAGVAQSPRYKIIEKRQSVAFWCNPISGHATLYWYQQILGQGPKLLIQFQNNGVVDDSQLPKDRFSAERLKGVDSTLKIQPAKLEDSAVYLCASSLAYSSYNEQFFGPGTRLTVL.

This clonotype showed up many times. The chain recombines TRBV7-9 with TRBJ2-7, with 7 nucleotides matching TRBD1. The CDR3 runs to 15 residues. J was trimmed by 2 bases and V by 5 bases; bases with no gene match: 9. Germline assignment: CDR1 SEHNR and CDR2 FQNEAQ (reference sequence). DNA of the CDR3: TGTGCCAGCAGCCCCACGGACAGGCCCCCCTACGAGCAGTACTTC. It yields the protein CASSPTDRPPYEQYF.

The table lists this clonotype with many counts. This chain uses TRBV12-3 or TRBV12-4 with TRBJ2-3; 8 bases line up with TRBD1. This CDR3 region has 16 residues. Losses at the gene ends were 3 bases for V and 3 bases for J; bases not matched to a gene: 8. For the CDR3, the DNA is TGTGCCAGCAGTTTCCAGGGGGCGATCATTACAGATACGCAGTATTTT. It encodes CASSFQGAIITDTQYF.

The sample holds many counts of this clonotype. The chain combines TRBV2 with TRBJ2-7; the D gene is possibly TRBD2 (6 bases). The germline V and J ends were trimmed by 1 base and 4 bases, with 11 bases remaining between them. This CDR3 is 14 amino acids long. The germline V gene has CDR1 SNHLY and CDR2 FYNNEI. The CDR3 here is CASSEGLAQYEQYF. The DNA of the CDR3 is TGTGCCAGCAGTGAAGGGCTAGCGCAGTACGAGCAGTACTTC.

This clonotype was detected ten times or more. This rearrangement joins TRBV6-2 or TRBV6-3 to TRBJ1-1, with a tentative D call TRBD1 (6 bases). In germline, CDR1 is MNHEY, CDR2 SVGEGT. The V end lost 6 bases, the J end lost 0 bases, and 20 bases lay between the germline ends. The CDR3 contains 17 residues. CDR3 DNA: TGTGCCAGCAGCCGCGATCTCGTGACAGGAATGAACACTGAAGCTTTCTTT. Translating gives CASSRDLVTGMNTEAFF.

The table lists this clonotype with many counts. V gene TRBV28 combines with J gene TRBJ2-7; 9 bases agree with TRBD2. The trim removed 5 bases at V and 4 bases at J, leaving 12 bases unmatched. Per the germline V gene, CDR1 is MDHEN and CDR2 is SYDVKM. The CDR3 extends over 16 amino acids. DNA for the CDR3: TGTGCCAGCAGTGGATTACTAGCGGGTGATTATTACGAGCAGTACTTC. Translating it yields CASSGLLAGDYYEQYF.

This clonotype was observed many times. The gene calls are TRBV28 and TRBJ2-5, with a weak D call TRBD2 (6 bases). V was cut by 4 bases and J by 4 bases, with 13 bases left in between. The CDR3 runs to 14 residues. Germline assignment: CDR1 MDHEN and CDR2 SYDVKM. In DNA, the CDR3 is TGTGCCAGCAGTTCCGGGGACTCCCGAGAGACCCAGTACTTC. Residues: CASSSGDSRETQYF.

Remarks on this clonotype: A much larger clonotype is one base distant, so this may be a read error. J is TRBJ2-1 and V is TRBV11-1; 9 bases map to TRBD1. The CDR3 runs 15 residues. Germline assignment: CDR1 SGHAT and CDR2 FQDESV (reference sequence). CDR3 residues: CASSLGRTGVDEQLF. CDR3 bases: TGTGCCAGCAGCTTAGGAAGGACAGGGGTCGATGAGCAGCTCTTC.

On this clonotype itself: At one boundary the junction diverges from the germline segment, which might be a read error. CDR3 sequence reads: CASRATGSNKQFF. CDR3 coding DNA: TGTGCCAGCAGGGCTACAGGTAGCAATAAGCAGTTCTTC. The chain employs TRBV12-3 or TRBV12-4 and TRBJ2-1, with D tentatively TRBD1 (5 bases). The CDR3 has 13 residues.

The V call is TRBV29-1, the J call TRBJ2-7; tentative D call: TRBD1 (6 bases). The CDR3 spans 12 residues. Germline V gene lookup returns CDR1 SQVTM and CDR2 ANQGSEA. Deletions cut 6 bases from V and 6 bases from J, with 15 bases between. The CDR3 loop is CSVRQVGGEQYF. In nucleotides, the CDR3 is TGCAGCGTGAGACAGGTAGGGGGCGAGCAGTACTTC.

The chain recombines TRBV6-5 with TRBJ2-3; D is uncertain. V lost 0 bases, J lost 4 bases, and 11 bases lay in between. The CDR3 length is 15 residues. Germline V CDR1 and CDR2: MNHEY, SVGAGI. The CDR3 reads CASSYSTPDPDTQYF. In DNA form, the CDR3 reads TGTGCCAGCAGTTACTCGACGCCGGACCCAGATACGCAGTATTTT.

This clonotype occurred a few times. The CDR3 region is CAWSLGTFGNEQFF. The CDR3 region has the DNA TGTGCCTGGTCGCTTGGAACTTTCGGCAATGAGCAGTTCTTC. This chain uses TRBV30 with TRBJ2-1, with D hard to call. The CDR3 is 14 residues long. Trimming removed 5 bases from V and 6 bases from J, with 17 bases in between. Germline V gene sequence: CDR1 GTSNPN, CDR2 SVGIG (reference sequence).

This clonotype was observed a handful of times. The chain employs TRBV6-1 and TRBJ2-3; 7 bases match TRBD2. This CDR3 spans 14 amino acids. CDR1 and CDR2 (germline): MNHNS, SASEGT. V dropped 7 bases and J dropped 3; count of bases not matched to a gene: 7. The DNA for the CDR3 is TGTGCCAGCACCCCGGGGGGATCTACAGATACGCAGTATTTT. As protein: CASTPGGSTDTQYF.

This clonotype was recorded a few times. This rearrangement joins TRBV20-1 to TRBJ2-5, with a possible D match to TRBD1 (5 bases). CDR1 is DFQATT and CDR2 is SNEGSKA in the germline V gene (reference sequence). Trimming removed 3 bases at V and 5 bases at J, with 10 bases between. The CDR3 extends over 12 amino acids. CDR3 amino acids: CSASLGLETQYF. The CDR3 DNA follows: TGCAGTGCTAGTTTGGGGCTTGAGACCCAGTACTTC.

At least ten counts were recorded for this clonotype. The rearrangement links TRBV20-1 to TRBJ2-7, with TRBD2 matching 10 bases. The J segment lost 0 bases and the V segment lost 6 bases, leaving 5 bases of the junction unmatched. The CDR3 sequence is 14 residues long. The germline gives CDR1 DFQATT, CDR2 SNEGSKA (reference sequence). CDR3 loop: CSAKLAGTSYEQYF. In DNA form, the CDR3 reads TGCAGTGCCAAACTAGCGGGAACCTCCTACGAGCAGTACTTC.

CDR3 nucleotides: TGTGCCAGCAGTCTTGGCCCGACAGGGTTCGAGCAGTACTTC. It is translated as CASSLGPTGFEQYF. The chain employs TRBV2 and TRBJ2-7; TRBD1 matches at 7 bases. There are 14 residues in the CDR3. The germline gives CDR1 SNHLY, CDR2 FYNNEI. The V segment lost 5 bases and the J segment 6 bases; nucleotides outside the gene matches: 10.

This clonotype was seen ten or more times. The V call is TRBV27, the J call TRBJ2-7; TRBD2 matches 8 bases. Germline loops: CDR1 MNHEY, CDR2 SMNVEV (reference sequence). The CDR3 sequence is 15 residues long. After removal of 4 bases from V and 0 bases from J, the junction contained 5 bases not matched to a gene. Written as DNA, the CDR3 is TGTGCCAGCAGTTCTGGACTAGCCAACTCCTACGAGCAGTACTTC. Residues: CASSSGLANSYEQYF.

The chain's CDR3 is CASSRGLVNTEAFF. CDR3 bases: TGTGCCAGCAGCCGAGGCCTTGTGAACACTGAAGCTTTCTTT. The chain carries TRBV3-1 and TRBJ1-1; no definite D call. Trimming cost V 4 bases and J 0 bases, with 9 bases left between them. This CDR3 has 14 residues. Germline V gene lookup returns CDR1 LGHDT and CDR2 YNNKEL (reference sequence).

This clonotype was seen many times. This chain links TRBV19 with TRBJ2-7, with 10 bases matching TRBD2. After removal of 5 bases from V and 2 bases from J, the junction contained 6 bases not matched to a gene. The CDR3 consists of 15 residues. Germline CDR1 is LNHDA and CDR2 is SQIVND (reference sequence). The CDR3 is CASSPLAGDAYEQYF. The CDR3 DNA follows: TGTGCCAGTAGTCCCCTAGCGGGAGATGCCTACGAGCAGTACTTC.

V usage is TRBV27 and J usage is TRBJ2-7; D unresolved. The CDR3 extends over 14 amino acids. Germline CDR1 is MNHEY and CDR2 is SMNVEV (reference sequence). Trimming stripped 6 bases from V and 0 bases from J, with 12 bases between. CDR3 sequence (DNA): TGTGCCAGCAGGATAATATGGAGCTCCTACGAGCAGTACTTC. It codes for CASRIIWSSYEQYF.

This clonotype has more than one count but fewer than ten. The J gene is TRBJ1-6, the V gene TRBV25-1; D unresolved. Germline assignment: CDR1 MGHDK and CDR2 SYGVNS. The V and J ends lost 1 base and 9 bases respectively, with 4 bases between them. The CDR3 runs to 12 residues. The CDR3 DNA follows: TGTGCCAGCAGTGAATTTAGTTCACCCCTCCACTTT. It specifies CASSEFSSPLHF.

At least ten counts were recorded for this clonotype. V and J are TRBV11-2 and TRBJ1-1, with a possible D match to TRBD1 (5 bases). Trimming shortened V by 5 bases and J by 10 bases, and 14 bases separated the two germline ends. The CDR3 spans 12 residues. Germline CDR1 is SGHAT and CDR2 is FQNNGV. The CDR3 bases are TGTGCCAGCAGCCTTGGCCGGGACCGAGCTTTCTTT. It codes for CASSLGRDRAFF.

V and J are TRBV6-2 or TRBV6-3 and TRBJ1-1, with TRBD1 matching over 9 bases. The CDR3 has 14 residues. V trimming: 6 bases; J trimming: 1 base; junction bases outside the gene matches: 3. Per the germline V gene, CDR1 is MNHEY and CDR2 is SVGEGT. This CDR3 is CASRTTGGNTEAFF. The CDR3 DNA is TGTGCCAGCAGGACGACAGGGGGGAACACTGAAGCTTTCTTT.

This clonotype was recorded at least ten times. The CDR3 DNA reads TGTGCCAGCAGCTTAACCGGAGGTACCACTGAAGCTTTCTTT. Its translation: CASSLTGGTTEAFF. The chain is built from TRBV7-2 and TRBJ1-1; D not resolved. V lost 2 bases to trimming and J lost 4 bases, with 11 bases between them. CDR1 SGHTA and CDR2 FQGNSA come from the germline V gene. This CDR3 has 14 amino acids.

This clonotype has at least ten counts. V gene TRBV12-3 or TRBV12-4 combines with J gene TRBJ1-4, with 7 bases identical to TRBD1. J lost 4 bases, V lost 4 bases, and 12 bases had no gene match. This CDR3 is built from 17 residues. This chain's CDR3 is CASSSVGDSLYNEKLFF. CDR3 DNA sequence: TGTGCCAGCAGTTCGGTTGGGGACAGCTTGTATAATGAAAAACTGTTTTTT.

This clonotype was detected ten times or more. The chain combines TRBV28 with TRBJ2-3; 11 bases are a match to TRBD2. The CDR3 extends over 16 amino acids. CDR1 and CDR2 (germline): MDHEN, SYDVKM. The trim removed 1 base at V and 4 bases at J, leaving 4 bases unmatched. The DNA for the CDR3 is TGTGCCAGCAGTTTATCCGTAGCGGGAGGGGCAGATACGCAGTATTTT. Amino acid sequence: CASSLSVAGGADTQYF.

This clonotype was picked up a small number of times. This rearrangement joins TRBV30 to TRBJ1-1; D perhaps matches TRBD1 (5 bases). The germline CDR1 and CDR2 sequences are GTSNPN and SVGIG (reference sequence). This CDR3 region has 11 residues. The V end was cut by 8 bases, the J end by 10 bases, with 17 bases between. The chain's CDR3 is CAGGGARTAFF. CDR3 bases: TGTGCCGGGGGGGGAGCTCGGACAGCTTTCTTT.

This clonotype was seen only a few times. CDR3 protein: CATSDLGTSGMSSYNEQFF. For the CDR3, the DNA is TGTGCCACCAGTGATTTGGGGACTAGCGGGATGAGCTCCTACAATGAGCAGTTCTTC. The chain carries TRBV24-1 and TRBJ2-1; 13 nucleotides agree with TRBD2. Trimming took 0 bases from V and 0 from J; bases not matched to a gene: 4. Germline V CDR1 and CDR2: KGHDR, SFDVKD. The CDR3 spans 19 residues.

This clonotype occurred many times. The chain combines TRBV3-1 with TRBJ2-2; the match to TRBD1 covers 10 bases. The V and J ends lost 4 bases and 3 bases, in that order; junction bases with no gene match: 5. The germline V gene has CDR1 LGHDT and CDR2 YNNKEL (reference sequence). CDR3 length: 16 residues. CDR3 loop: CASSPRDRGYTGELFF. The DNA of the CDR3 is TGTGCCAGCAGCCCTCGGGACAGGGGTTACACCGGGGAGCTGTTTTTT. The full variable domain, in which reference TRBV3-1 and TRBJ2-2 provide the parts outside the CDR3, is DTAVSQTPKYLVTQMGNDKSIKCEQNLGHDTMYWYKQDSKKFLKIMFSYNNKELIINETVPNRFSPKSPDKAHLNLHINSLELGDSAVYFCASSPRDRGYTGELFFGEGSRLTVL.

Many counts were recorded for this clonotype. This chain joins TRBV24-1 and TRBJ1-2; D may be TRBD1 (5 bases). The CDR3 sequence is 14 residues long. The germline V gene encodes CDR1 KGHDR and CDR2 SFDVKD. Deletions cut 4 bases from V and 4 bases from J, with 12 bases between. The CDR3 bases are TGTGCCACCAGTGACTCTGGACACATCTATGGCTACACCTTC. Its protein product is CATSDSGHIYGYTF.

This clonotype has a handful of counts. The J gene is TRBJ2-5, the V gene TRBV10-3; TRBD2 might be the D (6 bases). Per germline, CDR1 ENHRY and CDR2 SYGVKD. CDR3 size: 17 residues. The ends were cut back, 2 bases at V and 4 bases at J, with 20 bases in the middle. The CDR3 DNA reads as TGTGCCATCAGTGAGACCATACTAGCTTCCAGAGGAGAGACCCAGTACTTC. Residues: CAISETILASRGETQYF.

Ten or more counts support this clonotype. The CDR3 DNA sequence: TGTGCCACCCTTTCGCAGGGGGGCTCCTATGGCTACACCTTC. Its translation: CATLSQGGSYGYTF. The chain employs TRBV27 and TRBJ1-2; 7 bases map to TRBD1. V lost 10 bases to trimming and J lost 4 bases; unmatched junction nucleotides: 12. The CDR3 sequence is 14 residues long. Per germline, CDR1 MNHEY and CDR2 SMNVEV (reference sequence).